This T cell receptor beta chain was recorded in a study of blood T cell repertoires in COVID-19. There are 14 residues in the CDR3. With 0 bases removed from V and 6 bases from J, the gap between germline ends came to 12 bases. The germline gives CDR1 SGHDT, CDR2 YYEEEE. Assay: immunoSEQ multiplex PCR; the TCRdb copy retains only in-frame clones and omits some. The data hold about 59,000 clones, with about 85% observed a single time. Material for sequencing was peripheral blood. The sequence came from a woman older than 75 with acute or convalescent COVID-19. V and J are TRBV5-6 and TRBJ1-1; D may be TRBD1 (6 bases). CDR3 sequence: CASSLAGRGSEAFF. As DNA, the CDR3 is TGTGCCAGCAGCTTGGCTGGAAGGGGGTCTGAAGCTTTCTTT.